Listed below are T cell receptor beta chains from one sample, sequenced in a study of control samples from healthy donors and cancer patients. TCRdb keeps only in-frame clones here, not all; method: immunoSEQ multiplex PCR. Found here are about 76,000 clones, 75% to 90% of them singletons; the top ten hold around 9.5%. The specimen sequenced was PBMCs. These receptors were collected from a woman aged 45-59 years with colorectal cancer. CDR3s include the opening cysteine and the closing phenylalanine or tryptophan. The D gene is left open where the match is weak. Size tells how often a clone was seen (once, few, many) or the class of an expanded clone, and some rows leave it out.

D gene: .
J gene: TRBJ1-5
V gene: TRBV2
clone size: .
CDR3 DNA: TGTGCCAGCAGTGATAGAGCAGAGGATCAGCCCCAGCATTTT
CDR3 protein: CASSDRAEDQPQHF

D gene: TRBD2
J gene: TRBJ2-1
V gene: TRBV9
clone size: .
CDR3 DNA: TGTGCCAGCAGCGTAGATAGCGGGGACTACAATGAGCAGTTCTTC
CDR3 protein: CASSVDSGDYNEQFF

D gene: TRBD1
J gene: TRBJ1-1
V gene: TRBV6-6
clone size: .
CDR3 DNA: TGTGCCAGCAGTCCGACAGGGAGAATGAACACTGAAGCTTTCTTT
CDR3 protein: CASSPTGRMNTEAFF

D gene: .
J gene: TRBJ1-1
V gene: TRBV6-5
clone size: .
CDR3 DNA: TGTGCCAGCAGTTACGAGGGACCGTGGCTGAACACTGAAGCTTTCTTT
CDR3 protein: CASSYEGPWLNTEAFF

D gene: .
J gene: TRBJ1-2
V gene: TRBV7-9
clone size: .
CDR3 DNA: TGTGCCAGCAGACCCCGCGGGACACCAGATCTCTACACCTTC
CDR3 protein: CASRPRGTPDLYTF

D gene: .
J gene: TRBJ2-6
V gene: TRBV4-3
clone size: few
CDR3 DNA: TGCGCCAGCAGCCAAGATTGGAACTCTGGGGCCAACGTCCTGACTTTC
CDR3 protein: CASSQDWNSGANVLTF

D gene: .
J gene: TRBJ2-3
V gene: TRBV24-1
clone size: .
CDR3 DNA: TGTGCCACCAGTGTTGGAGGGTCAACAGATACGCAGTATTTT
CDR3 protein: CATSVGGSTDTQYF

D gene: .
J gene: TRBJ2-3
V gene: TRBV2
clone size: once
CDR3 DNA: TGTGCCAGCAGTGAAGGGGTCCCAGATACGCAGTATTTT
CDR3 protein: CASSEGVPDTQYF

D gene: .
J gene: TRBJ1-2
V gene: TRBV6-5
clone size: .
CDR3 DNA: TGTGCCAGCAGTTATGAGGGGCGGTATGGCTACACCTTC
CDR3 protein: CASSYEGRYGYTF

D gene: .
J gene: TRBJ1-1
V gene: TRBV18
clone size: .
CDR3 DNA: TGTGCCAGCTCAACCCGGGGGGGTGGTGAAGCTTTCTTT
CDR3 protein: CASSTRGGGEAFF

D gene: .
J gene: TRBJ1-1
V gene: TRBV7-2
clone size: .
CDR3 DNA: TGTGCCAGCAGCTCCCATCAGAACACTGAAGCTTTCTTT
CDR3 protein: CASSSHQNTEAFF

D gene: .
J gene: TRBJ1-5
V gene: TRBV19
clone size: .
CDR3 DNA: TGTGCCAGTAGTATCGCGGGTGGCGGAATCCGGGGGAATCAGCCCCAGCATTTT
CDR3 protein: CASSIAGGGIRGNQPQHF

D gene: TRBD1
J gene: TRBJ2-1
V gene: TRBV11-1
clone size: .
CDR3 DNA: TGTGCCAGCCGGAAGGGACAGGGATCCTACAATGAGCAGTTCTTC
CDR3 protein: CASRKGQGSYNEQFF

D gene: TRBD2
J gene: TRBJ2-2
V gene: TRBV5-1
clone size: once
CDR3 DNA: TGCGCCAGCAGCTTGCGGGGGGCCGGGGAGCTGTTTTTT
CDR3 protein: CASSLRGAGELFF

D gene: TRBD1
J gene: TRBJ1-2
V gene: TRBV3-1/TRBV3-2
clone size: .
CDR3 DNA: TGTGCCAGCAGCCATCGACCCACAGGGGGCGAGGGCTACACCTTC
CDR3 protein: CASSHRPTGGEGYTF

D gene: .
J gene: TRBJ1-4
V gene: TRBV28
clone size: .
CDR3 DNA: TGTGCCAGCAGTTTCCCCGGGTCAACTAATGAAAAACTGTTTTTT
CDR3 protein: CASSFPGSTNEKLFF

D gene: .
J gene: TRBJ1-5
V gene: TRBV7-2
clone size: .
CDR3 DNA: TGTGCCAGCAGCCCCAGGGGCAATCAGCCCCAGCATTTT
CDR3 protein: CASSPRGNQPQHF

D gene: TRBD1
J gene: TRBJ2-1
V gene: TRBV6-6
clone size: once
CDR3 DNA: TGTGCCAGCAGCGGCAGGGGGTCCTACAATGAGCAGTTCTTC
CDR3 protein: CASSGRGSYNEQFF

D gene: .
J gene: TRBJ2-5
V gene: TRBV5-5
clone size: .
CDR3 DNA: TGTGCCAGCAGCTTGGAGGCCACCCCCCAAGAGACCCAGTACTTC
CDR3 protein: CASSLEATPQETQYF

D gene: .
J gene: TRBJ1-2
V gene: TRBV20-1
clone size: .
CDR3 DNA: TGCAGTGCTAGGCCCGGGTATGGCTACACCTTC
CDR3 protein: CSARPGYGYTF

D gene: TRBD1
J gene: TRBJ1-3
V gene: TRBV5-1
clone size: .
CDR3 DNA: TGCGCCAGCAGCTTGGACAGGGGCCTAAGCTCTGGAAACACCATATATTTT
CDR3 protein: CASSLDRGLSSGNTIYF

D gene: TRBD1
J gene: TRBJ1-2
V gene: TRBV15
clone size: .
CDR3 DNA: TGTGCCACCAGCGGGGGACAGGGGTATGGCTACACCTTC
CDR3 protein: CATSGGQGYGYTF

D gene: TRBD1
J gene: TRBJ1-5
V gene: TRBV27
clone size: .
CDR3 DNA: TGTACCAGCAGGCCAGCCGGGACAGGGGATTGGAGCAATCAGCCCCAGCATTTT
CDR3 protein: CTSRPAGTGDWSNQPQHF

D gene: .
J gene: TRBJ2-3
V gene: TRBV19
clone size: .
CDR3 DNA: TGTGCCAGTAGGACTACCCACACAGATACGCAGTATTTT
CDR3 protein: CASRTTHTDTQYF

D gene: TRBD1
J gene: TRBJ1-2
V gene: TRBV28
clone size: .
CDR3 DNA: TGTGCCAGCAGTTCCCCGGGGACAGGGGGCGGCTATGGCTACACCTTC
CDR3 protein: CASSSPGTGGGYGYTF

D gene: TRBD1
J gene: TRBJ1-4
V gene: TRBV4-3
clone size: .
CDR3 DNA: TGCGCCAGCAGCCATGGGACAGGTCGCGAAAAACTGTTTTTT
CDR3 protein: CASSHGTGREKLFF

D gene: .
J gene: TRBJ2-5
V gene: TRBV3-1/TRBV3-2
clone size: .
CDR3 DNA: TGTGCCAGCTCCGGGGCCCAAGAGACCCAGTACTTC
CDR3 protein: CASSGAQETQYF

D gene: .
J gene: TRBJ1-3
V gene: TRBV4-1
clone size: .
CDR3 DNA: TGCGCCAGCAGCCAAGCCCAGCTTGGAAACACCATATATTTT
CDR3 protein: CASSQAQLGNTIYF

D gene: .
J gene: TRBJ2-3
V gene: TRBV7-3
clone size: .
CDR3 DNA: TGTGCCAGCAGCTTAACTCACGGCGGGGCCGCAGATACGCAGTATTTT
CDR3 protein: CASSLTHGGAADTQYF

D gene: .
J gene: TRBJ2-6
V gene: TRBV2
clone size: .
CDR3 DNA: TGTGCCAGCAGTGGCGTGAACTCTGGGGCCAACGTCCTGACTTTC
CDR3 protein: CASSGVNSGANVLTF

D gene: .
J gene: TRBJ2-1
V gene: TRBV6-2/TRBV6-3
clone size: .
CDR3 DNA: TGTGCCAGCAGTCTGCCCGATCCGAATGAGCAGTTCTTC
CDR3 protein: CASSLPDPNEQFF

D gene: TRBD2
J gene: TRBJ2-3
V gene: TRBV30
clone size: .
CDR3 DNA: TGTGCCTGGAGTGTACTAGCGGGGGTAGATACGCAGTATTTT
CDR3 protein: CAWSVLAGVDTQYF

D gene: TRBD1
J gene: TRBJ1-3
V gene: TRBV7-9
clone size: .
CDR3 DNA: TGTGCCAGCAGCTTCGGGACAGGGGGACTTCTCTCTGGAAACACCATATATTTT
CDR3 protein: CASSFGTGGLLSGNTIYF

D gene: .
J gene: TRBJ2-3
V gene: TRBV28
clone size: .
CDR3 DNA: TGTGCCAGCAGTTTTCGAGGAGGGGGCACAGATACGCAGTATTTT
CDR3 protein: CASSFRGGGTDTQYF

D gene: .
J gene: TRBJ1-2
V gene: TRBV28
clone size: .
CDR3 DNA: TGTGCCAGCAGTTTAACAGGGCTAGATGGCTACACCTTC
CDR3 protein: CASSLTGLDGYTF

D gene: .
J gene: TRBJ1-1
V gene: TRBV9
clone size: few
CDR3 DNA: TGTGCCAGCAAACCAGGGGAATTTAACACTGAAGCTTTCTTT
CDR3 protein: CASKPGEFNTEAFF

D gene: .
J gene: TRBJ1-1
V gene: TRBV11-2
clone size: .
CDR3 DNA: TGTGCCAGCAGAGTCTGGAGTTCGACGGCTTTCTTT
CDR3 protein: CASRVWSSTAFF

D gene: .
J gene: TRBJ1-2
V gene: TRBV13
clone size: .
CDR3 DNA: TGTGCCAGCAGACAGGGTAATAACTATGGCTACACCTTC
CDR3 protein: CASRQGNNYGYTF

D gene: TRBD1
J gene: TRBJ1-4
V gene: TRBV3-1/TRBV3-2
clone size: .
CDR3 DNA: TGTGCCAGCAGCCAAGATTTGACTCCAGGGGGTTGGAATGAAAAACTGTTTTTT
CDR3 protein: CASSQDLTPGGWNEKLFF

D gene: TRBD1
J gene: TRBJ1-2
V gene: TRBV28
clone size: .
CDR3 DNA: TGTGCCAGCAGTACTCCGGGACAGAACTATGGCTACACCTTC
CDR3 protein: CASSTPGQNYGYTF

D gene: .
J gene: TRBJ2-5
V gene: TRBV21-1
clone size: once
CDR3 DNA: TGTGCCAGCAGCAAAGTCTCCAGGTACCAAGAGACCCAGTACTTC
CDR3 protein: CASSKVSRYQETQYF

D gene: .
J gene: TRBJ1-5
V gene: TRBV30
clone size: .
CDR3 DNA: TGTGCCTGGAGTCCCCACCAGACTCTCCATAGCAATCAGCCCCAGCATTTT
CDR3 protein: CAWSPHQTLHSNQPQHF

D gene: .
J gene: TRBJ1-2
V gene: TRBV4-3
clone size: .
CDR3 DNA: TGCGCCAGCAGCCAAGATCAATATGGGAGGGATGGCTACACCTTC
CDR3 protein: CASSQDQYGRDGYTF

D gene: TRBD1
J gene: TRBJ2-1
V gene: TRBV28
clone size: .
CDR3 DNA: TGTGCCAGCACCGTGGGGACAGGGACCTACAATGAGCAGTTCTTC
CDR3 protein: CASTVGTGTYNEQFF

D gene: .
J gene: TRBJ2-2
V gene: TRBV6-6
clone size: .
CDR3 DNA: TGTGCCAGCAGTTACGGGGGAGAGGGGGTCACCGGGGAGCTGTTTTTT
CDR3 protein: CASSYGGEGVTGELFF

D gene: .
J gene: TRBJ2-2
V gene: TRBV12-3/TRBV12-4
clone size: few
CDR3 DNA: TGTGCCAGCAGTGCAAACACCGGGGAGCTGTTTTTT
CDR3 protein: CASSANTGELFF

D gene: .
J gene: TRBJ1-4
V gene: TRBV25-1
clone size: .
CDR3 DNA: TGTGCCAGCAGTGCGGGTTTGTCTAATGAAAAACTGTTTTTT
CDR3 protein: CASSAGLSNEKLFF

D gene: TRBD1
J gene: TRBJ1-2
V gene: TRBV30
clone size: .
CDR3 DNA: TGTGCCTGGACCGTCGGCGGGCAGGGGGCTGACTATGGCTACACCTTC
CDR3 protein: CAWTVGGQGADYGYTF

D gene: .
J gene: TRBJ1-1
V gene: TRBV2
clone size: .
CDR3 DNA: TGTGCCAGCAGCCCCCGCGGACAGACGAACACTGAAGCTTTCTTT
CDR3 protein: CASSPRGQTNTEAFF

D gene: .
J gene: TRBJ2-5
V gene: TRBV5-4
clone size: .
CDR3 DNA: TGTGCCAGCAGCCTCTCCGGGTTTCAAGAGACCCAGTACTTC
CDR3 protein: CASSLSGFQETQYF

D gene: TRBD2
J gene: TRBJ2-1
V gene: TRBV4-1
clone size: few
CDR3 DNA: TGCGCCAGCAGCCAAGATAACAGCGGGGTAATTTATGAGCAGTTCTTC
CDR3 protein: CASSQDNSGVIYEQFF

D gene: .
J gene: TRBJ1-2
V gene: TRBV6-1
clone size: .
CDR3 DNA: TGTGCCAGCAGTGAAAACGGGCCGAGAGAGACCTTC
CDR3 protein: CASSENGPRETF

D gene: TRBD1
J gene: TRBJ1-1
V gene: TRBV5-4
clone size: .
CDR3 DNA: TGTGCCAGCAGCTTGGCCTCTACAGGGGCGAACACTGAAGCTTTCTTT
CDR3 protein: CASSLASTGANTEAFF

D gene: TRBD1
J gene: TRBJ2-4
V gene: TRBV19
clone size: .
CDR3 DNA: TGTGCCAGTAGCTCCACAGGGGGCAAAAACATTCAGTACTTC
CDR3 protein: CASSSTGGKNIQYF